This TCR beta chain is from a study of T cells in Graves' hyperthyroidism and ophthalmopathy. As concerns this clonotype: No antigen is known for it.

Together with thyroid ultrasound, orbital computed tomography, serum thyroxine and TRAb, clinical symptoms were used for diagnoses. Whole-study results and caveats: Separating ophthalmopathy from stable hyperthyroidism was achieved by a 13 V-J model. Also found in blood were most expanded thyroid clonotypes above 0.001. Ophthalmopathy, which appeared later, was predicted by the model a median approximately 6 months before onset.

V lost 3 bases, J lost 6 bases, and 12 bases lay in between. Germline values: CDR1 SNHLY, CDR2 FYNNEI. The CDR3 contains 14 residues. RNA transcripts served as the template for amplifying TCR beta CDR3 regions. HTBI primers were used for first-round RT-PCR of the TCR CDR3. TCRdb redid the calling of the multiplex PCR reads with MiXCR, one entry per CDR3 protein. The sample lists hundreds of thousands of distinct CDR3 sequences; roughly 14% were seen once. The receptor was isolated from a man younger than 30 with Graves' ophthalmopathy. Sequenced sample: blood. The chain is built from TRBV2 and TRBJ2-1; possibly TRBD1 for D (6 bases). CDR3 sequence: CASSDRGVANEQFF. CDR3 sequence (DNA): TGTGCCAGCAGTGACAGGGGAGTGGCCAATGAGCAGTTCTTC. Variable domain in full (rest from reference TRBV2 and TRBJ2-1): EPEVTQTPSHQVTQMGQEVILRCVPISNHLYFYWYRQILGQKVEFLVSFYNNEISEKSEIFDDQFSVERPDGSNFTLKIRSTKLEDSAMYFCASSDRGVANEQFFGPGTRLTVL.